Listed below are T cell receptor beta chains from one sample, sequenced in a study of identical twins. MiXCR, applied by TCRdb to the 5' RACE reads, yields one record per CDR3 protein. In the table there are 700,000 or so distinct CDR3 sequences, over 8.5% of which are singletons. This sample was also put to use in a study of yellow fever vaccine responses in identical twins.

The sample consisted of PBMCs. The receptors originated from a young woman in good health. The CDR3 runs from the conserved cysteine through the conserved F or W. The order of the fields is V gene, D gene, clone size, J gene, CDR3 protein, CDR3 DNA. The D gene is left open where the match is weak. Some rows have no size entry. The others give once, few or many, or a class for an expanded clone.

TRBV28	.	.	TRBJ2-3	CASSPQRVGDTSTDTQYF	TGTGCCAGCAGTCCGCAGCGGGTTGGAGATACTAGCACAGATACGCAGTATTTT
TRBV19	.	.	TRBJ1-1	CASSIQGSSEAFF	TGTGCCAGTAGTATACAGGGTTCTAGTGAAGCTTTCTTT
TRBV7-9	TRBD2	few	TRBJ2-3	CASSSAGASPDTQYF	TGTGCCAGCAGCTCAGCGGGGGCATCTCCAGATACGCAGTATTTT
TRBV29-1	.	.	TRBJ2-3	CSVGGTLLTDTQYF	TGCAGCGTTGGAGGGACTCTGCTCACAGATACGCAGTATTTT
TRBV18	TRBD2	few	TRBJ2-7	CASSLSGVVGNEQYF	TGTGCCAGCTCACTAAGCGGGGTAGTGGGTAACGAGCAGTACTTC
TRBV10-1	.	.	TRBJ2-5	CASCRVPPLWKETQYF	TGCGCCAGCTGCAGGGTACCCCCTTTATGGAAAGAGACCCAGTACTTC
TRBV6-1	.	many	TRBJ2-7	CASTARGVSYEQYF	TGTGCCAGCACCGCAAGAGGGGTATCCTACGAGCAGTACTTC
TRBV4-2	.	.	TRBJ2-2	CASSQVLKMTGELFF	TGTGCCAGCAGCCAAGTTCTTAAGATGACCGGGGAGCTGTTTTTT
TRBV7-2	TRBD2	.	TRBJ2-7	CASSSFRGESYEQYF	TGTGCCAGCAGCTCGTTCCGGGGGGAATCCTACGAGCAGTACTTC
TRBV20-1	TRBD2	many	TRBJ2-3	CSARLAGGGSDTQYF	TGCAGTGCCCGTCTAGCGGGGGGTGGTTCAGATACGCAGTATTTT
TRBV20-1	TRBD1	few	TRBJ1-2	CSAEGTAINYGYTF	TGCAGTGCTGAAGGGACAGCAATAAACTATGGCTACACCTTC
TRBV6-1	TRBD1	few	TRBJ1-5	CASSEGQVGQPQHF	TGTGCCAGCAGCGAGGGACAGGTCGGCCAGCCCCAGCATTTT
TRBV15	.	few	TRBJ2-1	CATSRDTRPLSYNEQFF	TGTGCCACCAGCAGAGATACTAGGCCTCTCTCCTACAATGAGCAGTTCTTC
TRBV5-1	.	many	TRBJ2-1	CASSLLPGPTYNEQFF	TGCGCCAGCAGCTTGCTGCCCGGCCCAACTTACAATGAGCAGTTCTTC
TRBV15	.	many	TRBJ2-2	CATSRGLNTGELFF	TGTGCCACCAGCAGAGGATTGAACACCGGGGAGCTGTTTTTT
TRBV20-1	.	many	TRBJ2-3	CSARTASTDTQYF	TGCAGTGCTCGGACAGCTAGCACAGATACGCAGTATTTT
TRBV4-3	.	many	TRBJ2-5	CASSQVVTQQETQYF	TGCGCCAGCAGCCAAGTGGTTACGCAGCAAGAGACCCAGTACTTC
TRBV4-3	.	.	TRBJ2-1	CASSQDLSASEQFF	TGCGCCAGCAGCCAAGATCTGTCAGCGAGCGAGCAGTTCTTC
TRBV29-1	TRBD2	few	TRBJ2-2	CSGRTSGVPELFF	TGCAGCGGACGGACTAGCGGGGTTCCGGAGCTGTTTTTT
TRBV5-6	.	.	TRBJ2-7	CASTHGGAPYEQYF	TGTGCCAGCACCCACGGCGGGGCCCCCTACGAGCAGTACTTC
TRBV7-2	.	many	TRBJ2-7	CASSLDRTASYEQYF	TGTGCCAGCAGCTTAGATCGGACAGCCTCCTACGAGCAGTACTTC
TRBV20-1	TRBD2	few	TRBJ2-5	CSARLAGGTQYF	TGCAGTGCTAGACTAGCGGGGGGGACCCAGTACTTC
TRBV6-2/TRBV6-3	.	few	TRBJ2-7	CASSYSTQGNYEQYF	TGTGCCAGCAGTTACTCGACACAGGGTAACTACGAGCAGTACTTC
TRBV29-1	TRBD2	few	TRBJ2-3	CSVDLAGGSTDTQYF	TGCAGCGTTGACCTAGCGGGAGGAAGCACAGATACGCAGTATTTT
TRBV12-3/TRBV12-4	TRBD2	few	TRBJ2-5	CASSLVGLAGVQETQYF	TGTGCCAGCAGTTTAGTGGGACTAGCGGGAGTTCAAGAGACCCAGTACTTC
TRBV3-1	.	.	TRBJ2-7	CASSQSGQTIEQYF	TGTGCCAGCAGCCAGTCCGGACAGACCATCGAGCAGTACTTC
TRBV20-1	.	.	TRBJ2-1	CSARDLRGTYNEQFF	TGCAGTGCTAGAGATCTAAGGGGAACCTACAATGAGCAGTTCTTC
TRBV5-1	TRBD1	.	TRBJ2-7	CASFPVVGQGDYEQYF	TGCGCCAGCTTCCCGGTCGTGGGACAGGGGGACTACGAGCAGTACTTC
TRBV24-1	.	few	TRBJ2-2	CATRPGSTDTGELFF	TGTGCCACCAGGCCCGGGTCCACTGATACCGGGGAGCTGTTTTTT
TRBV29-1	.	many	TRBJ1-1	CSVEGGKGRTEAFF	TGCAGCGTTGAGGGAGGGAAGGGACGCACTGAAGCTTTCTTT